One and the same sample provided the 23 T cell receptor beta chains below, sequenced in a study of molecular identifiers for immune sequencing clone quantification. From the PCR reads, TCRdb called clonotypes with MiXCR, one entry per CDR3 protein. Among around 100,000 distinct CDR3 sequences listed, under 40% were seen once. The sample was naive CD8+ T cells from blood, with Jurkat cell RNA spiked in. The subset denotes: FACS-sorted CD8+CD4-CCR7+CD45RA+ naive T cells. These receptor sequences come from a human donor in good health. Some libraries in this study had Jurkat cell RNA spiked in.

The table lists this clonotype with many counts. The rearrangement links TRBV5-6 to TRBJ2-7, with D possibly matching TRBD1 (6 bases). The V and J ends lost 1 base and 3 bases respectively, with 11 bases between them. The CDR3 has 14 residues. Germline CDR1 is SGHDT and CDR2 is YYEEEE. The CDR3 reads CASSLFRDIYEQYF. The DNA of the CDR3 is TGTGCCAGCAGCTTGTTCCGGGACATCTACGAGCAGTACTTC.

This rearrangement joins TRBV6-6 to TRBJ1-5; no clear D gene. This CDR3 has 15 amino acids. V lost 0 bases and J 4 bases, leaving 10 bases between the germline ends. Germline CDR1 is MNHNY and CDR2 is SVGAGI (reference sequence). CDR3 DNA: TGTGCCAGCAGTTACTCATACAGAAGTAATCAGCCCCAGCATTTT. Translated, it gives CASSYSYRSNQPQHF.

This clonotype was found a few times. The genes are TRBV21-1 and TRBJ2-5; the D segment call TRBD1 is taken from the table without a DNA check. TRBV21-1 is a documented pseudogene. The CDR3 has 16 amino acids. CDR3: CASSKKTGWRGETQYF. CDR3 nucleotides: TGTGCCAGCAGCAAGAAAACAGGTTGGCGGGGAGAGACCCAGTACTTC.

This clonotype was counted once. A much more abundant neighbour one base away suggests this may be a read error. J is TRBJ2-5 and V is TRBV28; 7 bases fit TRBD1. The trim removed 3 bases at V and 9 bases at J, leaving 13 bases unmatched. The CDR3 is made up of 15 amino acids. CDR1 MDHEN and CDR2 SYDVKM come from the germline V gene. The CDR3: CASSFGQATREPQYF. The DNA of the CDR3 is TGTGCCAGCAGTTTTGGACAGGCCACCAGGGAGCCCCAGTACTTC.

The table lists this clonotype with a few counts. The chain is built from TRBV24-1 and TRBJ1-1; no clear D. Germline V gene sequence: CDR1 KGHDR, CDR2 SFDVKD. The length of the CDR3 is 12 residues. The V end was cut by 1 base, the J end by 5 bases, with 4 bases between. CDR3 nucleotide sequence: TGTGCCACCAGTGATTTTGGTACTGAAGCTTTCTTT. Residues: CATSDFGTEAFF.

V gene TRBV27 combines with J gene TRBJ2-7; a possible D gene is TRBD1 (5 bases). The CDR3 runs 13 residues. Germline V CDR1 and CDR2: MNHEY, SMNVEV (reference sequence). The V and J ends lost 5 bases and 3 bases respectively, with 11 bases between them. The CDR3 is CASSPRALYEQYF. The DNA for the CDR3 is TGTGCCAGCAGTCCCAGGGCCCTCTACGAGCAGTACTTC.

This clonotype turned up a few times. The CDR3, as DNA: TGTGCCAGCAGTGACTCTAAAAGAGAGCGGGAGGTCACAGATACGCAGTATTTT. Translating gives CASSDSKREREVTDTQYF. The chain links TRBV6-4 to TRBJ2-3, with TRBD2 matching 9 bases. There are 18 residues in the CDR3. V shed 0 bases, J shed 2 bases, and the junction held 9 bases outside the gene matches. The germline V gene has CDR1 MRHNA and CDR2 SNTAGT.

This clonotype occurred a few times. The chain has TRBV29-1 and TRBJ2-1; TRBD1 aligns across 8 bases. CDR1 is SQVTM and CDR2 is ANQGSEA in the germline V gene. V lost 6 bases and J lost 2; bases outside the gene matches: 12. This CDR3 spans 16 amino acids. The CDR3 sequence is CSVIDEGQVPYNEQFF. The CDR3 nucleotides read TGCAGCGTCATAGACGAGGGACAGGTACCCTACAATGAGCAGTTCTTC.

This clonotype was seen only once. Its ends do not fully match the called genes, so a read error is possible. The rearrangement joins TRBV4-1 to TRBJ2-3; unclear D gene. Germline CDR1 reads MGHRA; CDR2 reads YSYEKL. This CDR3 contains 15 residues. The CDR3 nucleotides are TGCGCCAGCAGCCAACCCCCAATTCTCATAGATACGCGGTATTTT. The encoded protein is CASSQPPILIDTRYF.

A note on this clonotype: It may be a read error: a sequence one base away is much more abundant. The chain carries TRBV7-9 and TRBJ1-1; D remains unclear. The CDR3 sequence is 12 residues long. Germline assignment: CDR1 SEHNR and CDR2 FQNEAQ (reference sequence). The CDR3 coding sequence is TGTGCCAGCAGCTTAGTGGCAGCAGAAGCTCTCTTT. The encoded protein is CASSLVAAEALF.

This clonotype was counted many times. The chain recombines TRBV28 with TRBJ1-4, with TRBD1 matching over 8 bases. Germline assignment: CDR1 MDHEN and CDR2 SYDVKM. The CDR3 is 14 amino acids. V shed 1 base, J shed 12 bases, and the junction held 7 bases outside the gene matches. CDR3 loop: CASSLFPDRGELFF. The CDR3 DNA sequence: TGTGCCAGCAGTTTATTCCCCGACAGGGGAGAACTGTTTTTT. Using reference TRBV28 and TRBJ1-4 for the parts outside the CDR3, the full variable domain is DVKVTQSSRYLVKRTGEKVFLECVQDMDHENMFWYRQDPGLGLRLIYFSYDVKMKEKGDIPEGYSVSREKKERFSLILESASTNQTSMYLCASSLFPDRGELFFGSGTQLSVL.

This clonotype was counted many times. The rearrangement links TRBV28 to TRBJ1-5; D unclear. CDR3 length equals 15 residues. Germline V gene lookup returns CDR1 MDHEN and CDR2 SYDVKM. V lost 4 bases to trimming and J lost 0 bases, with 10 bases between them. CDR3 nucleotides: TGTGCCAGCAGTTGGGTTCGGGGTAGCAATCAGCCCCAGCATTTT. It encodes CASSWVRGSNQPQHF.

This clonotype occurred once. A much more abundant neighbour one base away suggests this may be a read error. The rearrangement uses TRBV6-5 and TRBJ2-5; no clear D. This CDR3 has 14 amino acids. Germline V CDR1 and CDR2: MNHEY, SVGAGI. CDR3 sequence (DNA): TGTGCCTGCAGTTACTCAGGCAGGCTCGAGACCCAGTACTTC. Protein product: CACSYSGRLETQYF.

As regards this clonotype: Being one base from a much bigger clone, this may be a read error. The conserved final phenylalanine or tryptophan is absent from the CDR3, which likely points to a read error. The rearrangement uses TRBV4-2 and TRBJ1-1; D not resolved. This CDR3 comprises 13 residues. V was shortened by 2 bases and J by 8 bases, with 12 bases between the two germline ends. The germline V gene has CDR1 LGHNA and CDR2 YNFKEQ. CDR3: CASSQQRNQEAFY. CDR3 DNA: TGTGCCAGCAGCCAACAGAGGAATCAAGAAGCTTTCTAT.

Concerning this clonotype itself: The CDR3 ends on some other residue instead of the conserved phenylalanine or tryptophan, so this is likely a read error. It is unclear where the CDR3 begins or ends on the DNA, so no DNA is shown, and the CDR3 is as TCRdb lists it. The chain uses TRBV27 and TRBJ2-2; TRBD1 is the table's D call, not checked against the DNA. The CDR3 spans 15 amino acids, including both terminal residues. Germline-derived CDR1 and CDR2 are MNHEY and SMNVEV (reference sequence). CDR3 region: CATQTHRVGAGELLY.

The chain links TRBV6-5 to TRBJ1-2; possible D gene TRBD1, 5 bases. CDR1 and CDR2 (germline): MNHEY, SVGAGI. Trimming pared 4 bases from V and 0 bases from J, leaving 6 bases between. The CDR3 has 13 residues. CDR3 nucleotide sequence: TGTGCCAGCAGTTTGACAGCTAACTATGGCTACACCTTC. It translates to CASSLTANYGYTF.

The table lists this clonotype with many counts. The chain recombines TRBV11-2 with TRBJ2-4; 10 nucleotides align to TRBD2. Germline CDR1 and CDR2: SGHAT and FQNNGV. The CDR3 is 18 amino acids. Trimming took 5 bases from V and 0 from J; bases not matched to a gene: 10. The CDR3 nucleotides are TGTGCCAGCAGCCCCGGTGGTAGCGGGGGGCTAGCCAAAAACATTCAGTACTTC. The encoded protein is CASSPGGSGGLAKNIQYF.

This chain joins TRBV28 and TRBJ2-7, with D unresolved. Germline CDR1 and CDR2: MDHEN and SYDVKM. Trimming pared 3 bases from V and 3 bases from J, leaving 15 bases between. The CDR3 spans 15 residues. The CDR3 DNA sequence: TGTGCCAGCAGTTTGGAGAGTCTAAACGGCTACGAGCAGTACTTC. It specifies CASSLESLNGYEQYF.

The chain has TRBV20-1 and TRBJ2-1; TRBD2 might be the D (6 bases). This CDR3 has 15 amino acids. Trimming removed 2 bases at V and 2 bases at J, with 13 bases between. The germline gives CDR1 DFQATT, CDR2 SNEGSKA (reference sequence). The CDR3 bases are TGCAGTGCTAGAACTGGGGTAGCGGCCTACAATGAGCAGTTCTTC. Its protein product is CSARTGVAAYNEQFF.

This chain uses TRBV24-1 with TRBJ2-7; D not resolved. V was clipped by 2 bases and J by 4 bases, with 8 bases between them. The CDR3 runs to 13 residues. In germline, CDR1 is KGHDR, CDR2 SFDVKD. The CDR3 sequence: CATSDWAEYEQYF. The CDR3 bases are TGTGCCACCAGTGATTGGGCAGAATACGAGCAGTACTTC.

This clonotype was detected ten times or more. The chain carries TRBV29-1 and TRBJ2-2, with 12 bases matching TRBD2. J was trimmed by 5 bases and V by 4 bases; bases with no gene match: 20. The length of the CDR3 is 20 residues. CDR1 is SQVTM, CDR2 ANQGSEA, per germline. CDR3 amino acids: CSVVWTGGATSGRNTGELFF. In DNA form, the CDR3 reads TGCAGCGTTGTTTGGACAGGGGGTGCTACTAGCGGGAGGAATACCGGGGAGCTGTTTTTT.

The chain carries TRBV10-3 and TRBJ2-3, with 7 bases lining up with TRBD2. The CDR3 loop spans 11 amino acids. Germline lookup yields CDR1 ENHRY and CDR2 SYGVKD. J lost 4 bases, V lost 8 bases, and 0 bases had no gene match. The DNA of the CDR3 is TGTGCCATCGGGAGGGCAGATACGCAGTATTTT. This codes for CAIGRADTQYF.

The chain joins TRBV12-3 or TRBV12-4 to TRBJ2-7, with 10 bases identical to TRBD2. This CDR3 region has 14 residues. With V trimmed by 4 bases and J by 3 bases, 3 bases remained unmatched. The DNA of the CDR3 is TGTGCCAGCAGTTATGGACTAGCGGACTACGAGCAGTACTTC. The encoded protein is CASSYGLADYEQYF.